This entry lists 30 T cell receptor beta chains sequenced from one sample in a study of blood T cell repertoires in COVID-19. The protocol was immunoSEQ multiplex PCR, while the TCRdb copy is restricted to in-frame clones and leaves out a portion. The table has fewer than 300,000 clones, approximately 91% seen once; the top ten hold 2.3%. The source material was PBMCs or T cells enriched from blood (not recorded which). Source of these receptors: a woman between 35 and 50 years old with acute COVID-19.

CDR3 nucleotide sequence: TGTGCCAGCAGCTTGGATACAGGGGGCTATGGCTACACCTTC. Protein: CASSLDTGGYGYTF. V usage is TRBV5-4 and J usage is TRBJ1-2, with TRBD1 matching 8 bases. The V gene end was trimmed by 0 bases and the J gene end by 4 bases; junction bases not matched to a gene: 2. CDR3 length: 14 amino acids. Germline V gives CDR1 SGHNT, CDR2 YYREEE (reference sequence).

CDR3 residues: CSALWGVNGYTF. The CDR3, as DNA: TGCAGCGCACTTTGGGGGGTAAATGGCTACACCTTC. The chain combines TRBV29-1 with TRBJ1-2, with D perhaps TRBD1 (5 bases). This CDR3 contains 12 residues. V lost 7 bases, J lost 6 bases, and 15 bases lay in between. Germline assignment: CDR1 SQVTM and CDR2 ANQGSEA.

The genes are TRBV11-2 and TRBJ1-1; a possible D gene is TRBD1 (5 bases). CDR1 SGHAT and CDR2 FQNNGV come from the germline V gene. This CDR3 comprises 15 residues. With 5 bases removed from V and 1 base from J, the gap between germline ends came to 14 bases. CDR3 nucleotides: TGTGCCAGCAGCCGATCCCTGGGGGGGAACACTGAAGCTTTCTTT. Translating gives CASSRSLGGNTEAFF.

The rearrangement uses TRBV5-1 and TRBJ2-1, with D perhaps TRBD1 (5 bases). The CDR3 extends over 13 amino acids. V was trimmed by 0 bases and J by 4 bases, leaving 5 bases between them. Germline CDR1 is SGHRS and CDR2 is YFSETQ. The CDR3 is CASSLDRYNEQFF. The CDR3 nucleotides are TGCGCCAGCAGCTTGGACAGGTACAATGAGCAGTTCTTC. Full variable domain (missing parts from reference TRBV5-1 and TRBJ2-1): KAGVTQTPRYLIKTRGQQVTLSCSPISGHRSVSWYQQTPGQGLQFLFEYFSETQRNKGNFPGRFSGRQFSNSRSEMNVSTLELGDSALYLCASSLDRYNEQFFGPGTRLTVL.

The V call is TRBV19, the J call TRBJ1-5; D possibly corresponds to TRBD1 (5 bases). This CDR3 is built from 15 residues. Germline V lookup: CDR1 LNHDA, CDR2 SQIVND (reference sequence). The germline V and J ends were trimmed by 4 bases and 3 bases, with 13 bases remaining between them. CDR3 coding DNA: TGTGCCAGTAGTACTTACAGGTTGGACAATCAGCCCCAGCATTTT. Translated: CASSTYRLDNQPQHF.

The J gene is TRBJ1-1, the V gene TRBV5-8; possible D gene TRBD1, 6 bases. CDR3 length: 13 residues. Looked up from germline, CDR1 is SGHTS and CDR2 is YDEGEE. Trimming took 4 bases from V and 6 from J, leaving 13 bases between them. CDR3 bases: TGTGCCAGCAGCCCATCACAGGGTGCTGAAGCTTTCTTT. Protein product: CASSPSQGAEAFF.

This chain uses TRBV6-5 with TRBJ1-1; D ambiguous. The germline V gene encodes CDR1 MNHEY and CDR2 SVGAGI. The CDR3 is made up of 13 amino acids. V lost 0 bases, J lost 10 bases, and 12 bases lay in between. The CDR3 sequence: CASSYSRGMTAFF. The CDR3 bases are TGTGCCAGCAGTTACTCTCGGGGAATGACAGCTTTCTTT.

The V call is TRBV27, the J call TRBJ2-3, with D uncertain. This CDR3 is 15 amino acids long. CDR1 and CDR2 from the germline V gene are MNHEY and SMNVEV (reference sequence). Between the trimmed V and J ends, which lost 2 bases and 0 bases, there was a span of 9 bases. In DNA, the CDR3 is TGTGCCAGCAGTTTAGGTGGAGTTAGCACAGATACGCAGTATTTT. Translating gives CASSLGGVSTDTQYF.

The V gene is TRBV6-2 or TRBV6-3, the J gene TRBJ2-7; TRBD1 is a possible D gene (6 bases). Trimming pared 6 bases from V and 1 base from J, leaving 16 bases between. Germline V gives CDR1 MNHEY, CDR2 SVGEGT. The CDR3 is made up of 15 amino acids. The CDR3 sequence: CASSPQGQGSYEQYF. In DNA form, the CDR3 reads TGTGCCAGCAGCCCCCAGGGGCAAGGATCCTACGAGCAGTACTTC.

Here the CDR3 DNA reads TGTGCCAGCAGCTTAGACAGGACAAACACTGAAGCTTTCTTT. Its translation: CASSLDRTNTEAFF. The chain carries TRBV7-6 and TRBJ1-1; tentatively, D is TRBD1 (5 bases). The V gene's germline CDR1 is SGHVS and CDR2 FNYEAQ. Trimming stripped 1 base from V and 2 bases from J, with 8 bases between. This CDR3 is built from 14 residues.

This chain links TRBV19 with TRBJ2-1; D remains ambiguous. Trimming left V 3 bases short and J 5 bases short, with 11 bases between. In germline, CDR1 is LNHDA, CDR2 SQIVND (reference sequence). This CDR3 spans 14 amino acids. CDR3 amino acids: CASSIPHLDNEQFF. Here the CDR3 DNA reads TGTGCCAGTAGTATCCCCCACTTGGACAATGAGCAGTTCTTC.

Of note for this clone: The same CDR3 arises from other DNA sequences in this sample as well. The V and J genes are TRBV28 and TRBJ1-1; perhaps TRBD1 as D (6 bases). Germline CDR1 MDHEN, CDR2 SYDVKM. The CDR3 extends over 14 amino acids. The ends were cut back, 6 bases at V and 0 bases at J, with 11 bases in the middle. The DNA for the CDR3 is TGTGCCAGCAGCCGTGACAGGCTGAACACTGAAGCTTTCTTT. It translates to CASSRDRLNTEAFF.

The chain combines TRBV24-1 with TRBJ2-3; the match to TRBD1 covers 8 bases. V gave up 3 bases and J gave up 6 bases; unmatched junction bases: 7. This CDR3 contains 15 residues. Germline values: CDR1 KGHDR, CDR2 SFDVKD. This CDR3 is CATSDTRTGRDTQYF. The CDR3 DNA follows: TGTGCCACCAGTGATACCCGGACAGGGCGCGATACGCAGTATTTT.

This clone was seen only once. The chain combines TRBV6-6 with TRBJ2-7; D may be TRBD2 (5 bases). V lost 5 bases and J 0 bases, leaving 11 bases between the germline ends. The CDR3 contains 14 residues. Germline loops: CDR1 MNHNY, CDR2 SVGAGI (reference sequence). CDR3 DNA: TGTGCCAGCAGTCCCGGACTGAGCTCCTACGAGCAGTACTTC. Translating gives CASSPGLSSYEQYF.

V usage is TRBV2 and J usage is TRBJ2-7, with D possibly matching TRBD2 (5 bases). The germline V gene has CDR1 SNHLY and CDR2 FYNNEI. Trimming took 6 bases from V and 3 from J, leaving 15 bases between them. The length of the CDR3 is 14 residues. CDR3 DNA sequence: TGTGCCAGCAGGGAGGCGGAAGGCCACTACGAGCAGTACTTC. Translated, it gives CASREAEGHYEQYF.

The rearrangement links TRBV7-6 to TRBJ2-7, with 10 nucleotides matching TRBD2. Germline V gene lookup returns CDR1 SGHVS and CDR2 FNYEAQ. J lost 5 bases, V lost 5 bases, and 6 bases had no gene match. CDR3 length: 14 residues. The CDR3 spells CASSLSGGFDEQYF. CDR3 coding DNA: TGTGCCAGCAGCCTTAGCGGGGGGTTTGACGAGCAGTACTTC.

The chain links TRBV9 to TRBJ2-2; 8 bases map to TRBD1. From germline, CDR1 is SGDLS and CDR2 YYNGEE. V was pared by 3 bases and J by 3 bases, with 4 bases of the junction left unmatched. There are 15 residues in the CDR3. The CDR3 DNA follows: TGTGCCAGCAGCGCGGACAGGGCGTACACCGGGGAGCTGTTTTTT. Translated, it gives CASSADRAYTGELFF.

The J gene is TRBJ1-5, the V gene TRBV19, with D hard to call. The CDR3 has 16 residues. Trimming pared 7 bases from V and 4 bases from J, leaving 20 bases between. In germline, CDR1 is LNHDA, CDR2 SQIVND (reference sequence). This CDR3 reads CASTPLGGATNQPQHF. In DNA form, the CDR3 reads TGTGCCAGTACTCCGCTCGGTGGAGCTACGAATCAGCCCCAGCATTTT. The variable domain in full, with the rest retrieved from reference TRBV19 and TRBJ1-5, is DGGITQSPKYLFRKEGQNVTLSCEQNLNHDAMYWYRQDPGQGLRLIYYSQIVNDFQKGDIAEGYSVSREKKESFPLTVTSAQKNPTAFYLCASTPLGGATNQPQHFGDGTRLSIL.

The sample holds one count of this clone. The chain links TRBV20-1 to TRBJ1-1, with TRBD1 as a possible D gene (5 bases). Trimming shortened V by 5 bases and J by 5 bases, and 9 bases separated the two germline ends. The CDR3 runs to 11 residues. The germline V gene has CDR1 DFQATT and CDR2 SNEGSKA (reference sequence). CDR3 loop: CSAFRGTEAFF. CDR3 coding DNA: TGCAGTGCTTTTCGGGGGACTGAAGCTTTCTTT.

This clone was found once. This chain joins TRBV12-3 or TRBV12-4 and TRBJ2-1; tentatively, D is TRBD1 (6 bases). The CDR3 runs 12 residues. V lost 6 bases to trimming and J lost 8 bases, with 11 bases between them. Written as DNA, the CDR3 is TGTGCCAGCAGCCCGCAGGGGTATGAGCAGTTCTTC. Encoded protein: CASSPQGYEQFF.

CDR3 loop: CASSSLYQYVGGTDTQYF. As DNA, the CDR3 is TGTGCCAGCAGCTCTCTCTACCAATATGTGGGAGGCACAGATACGCAGTATTTT. The rearrangement joins TRBV11-2 to TRBJ2-3; TRBD2 might be the D (5 bases). Between the trimmed V and J ends, which lost 4 bases and 1 base, there was a span of 21 bases. Germline CDR1 is SGHAT and CDR2 is FQNNGV. The CDR3 sequence is 18 residues long.

This chain uses TRBV4-1 with TRBJ1-2; a weak D match, TRBD1 (6 bases). With 0 bases removed from V and 1 base from J, the gap between germline ends came to 18 bases. This CDR3 is 18 amino acids long. CDR1 MGHRA and CDR2 YSYEKL come from the germline V gene. The CDR3 sequence: CASSQDLYGDKRNYGYTF. CDR3 sequence (DNA): TGCGCCAGCAGCCAAGATTTATACGGGGACAAACGTAACTATGGCTACACCTTC.

The V gene is TRBV5-1, the J gene TRBJ2-7; D possibly corresponds to TRBD1 (6 bases). Germline CDR1 reads SGHRS; CDR2 reads YFSETQ. This CDR3 is built from 15 residues. V gave up 0 bases and J gave up 2 bases, with 12 bases separating them. In DNA, the CDR3 is TGCGCCAGCAGCTTGGAGGACAGCCCAACCTACGAGCAGTACTTC. Translated, it gives CASSLEDSPTYEQYF.

This chain joins TRBV5-4 and TRBJ1-2; a possible D gene is TRBD1 (5 bases). The germline V gene encodes CDR1 SGHNT and CDR2 YYREEE (reference sequence). The CDR3 runs 13 residues. The V end lost 0 bases, the J end lost 7 bases, and 10 bases lay between the germline ends. DNA of the CDR3: TGTGCCAGCAGCTTGGACAGGAGTCGTGGCTACACCTTC. Its translation is CASSLDRSRGYTF.

V usage is TRBV7-6 and J usage is TRBJ1-6, with D unresolved. Germline CDR1 reads SGHVS; CDR2 reads FNYEAQ. This CDR3 has 13 amino acids. V was clipped by 9 bases and J by 4 bases, with 10 bases between them. The CDR3 loop is CASSNRYNSPLHF. The CDR3 nucleotides are TGTGCCAGTTCCAACAGATATAATTCACCCCTCCACTTT.

This chain joins TRBV5-6 and TRBJ2-5; D uncertain. The CDR3 has 14 residues. Germline CDR1 SGHDT, CDR2 YYEEEE. V lost 3 bases, J lost 5 bases, and 14 bases lay in between. The CDR3, as DNA: TGTGCCAGCAGCTGGTCGTTTCCGGTGGAGACCCAGTACTTC. This gives the protein CASSWSFPVETQYF. Combining the CDR3 with reference TRBV5-6 and TRBJ2-5 gives the whole variable domain DAGVTQSPTHLIKTRGQQVTLRCSPKSGHDTVSWYQQALGQGPQFIFQYYEEEERQRGNFPDRFSGHQFPNYSSELNVNALLLGDSALYLCASSWSFPVETQYFGPGTRLLVL.

The sample holds a few counts of this clone. This sequence joins TRBV6-5 and TRBJ2-2; D gene uncertain. V lost 8 bases and J lost 4, with 8 bases in between. This CDR3 spans 12 amino acids. Germline assignment: CDR1 MNHEY and CDR2 SVGAGI. The CDR3 DNA follows: TGTGCCAGCCAGAGGTCCACCGGGGAGCTGTTTTTT. Its translation: CASQRSTGELFF.

The chain combines TRBV19 with TRBJ2-2; 12 positions agree with TRBD2. From germline, CDR1 is LNHDA and CDR2 SQIVND (reference sequence). Trimming cost V 3 bases and J 3 bases; bases outside gene matches: 5. The CDR3 is 17 amino acids. CDR3 amino acids: CASSILAGGPDTGELFF. The CDR3 DNA sequence: TGTGCCAGTAGTATCCTAGCGGGGGGGCCTGACACCGGGGAGCTGTTTTTT.

The chain uses TRBV21-1 and TRBJ1-4; the D call in the table, TRBD1, was not verified against the DNA. TRBV21-1 is noted as a pseudogene. The CDR3 has 17 amino acids. CDR3 DNA sequence: TGTGCCAGCAGAGGCAGGGGGTTGTCCCCAACTAATGAAAAACTGTTTTTT. Translating it yields CASRGRGLSPTNEKLFF.

The count of this clone is one. This sequence joins TRBV7-3 and TRBJ2-3; D remains ambiguous. Trimming stripped 1 base from V and 8 bases from J, with 13 bases between. The CDR3 length is 14 residues. The germline gives CDR1 SGHTA, CDR2 FQGTGA. CDR3 sequence reads: CASSLNSAPGTQYF. In DNA form, the CDR3 reads TGTGCCAGCAGCTTAAATTCCGCCCCGGGTACGCAGTATTTT.